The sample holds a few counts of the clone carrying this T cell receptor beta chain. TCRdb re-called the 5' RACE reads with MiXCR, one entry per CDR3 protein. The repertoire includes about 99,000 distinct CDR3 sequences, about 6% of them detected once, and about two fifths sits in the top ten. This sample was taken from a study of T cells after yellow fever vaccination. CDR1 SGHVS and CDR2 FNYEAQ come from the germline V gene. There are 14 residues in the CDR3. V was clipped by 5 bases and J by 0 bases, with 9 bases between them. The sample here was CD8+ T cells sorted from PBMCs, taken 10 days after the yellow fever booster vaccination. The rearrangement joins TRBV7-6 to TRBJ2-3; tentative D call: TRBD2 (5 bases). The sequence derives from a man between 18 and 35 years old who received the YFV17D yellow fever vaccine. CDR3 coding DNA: TGTGCCAGCAGCCAGGAGGCTAGCACAGATACGCAGTATTTT. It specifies CASSQEASTDTQYF.